This T cell receptor beta chain was observed in a study of CD8+ T cells in alopecia areata. Study results and limitations: Lesional scalp exceeded normal scalp in clonality, especially in alopecia totalis/universalis. TCR sharing across patients was less clear than in mice, possibly HLA-related.

Punch biopsies of lesional scalp, plus peripheral blood, were taken from alopecia areata patients. The sorting of PBMCs gave CD4+ and CD8+ T cells. This clone was observed once. Antigen: not known. cDNA prepared by RNA extraction and subsequent reverse transcription served as the template for sequencing. TCRdb's copy holds only in-frame clones and misses some; the assay was immunoSEQ multiplex PCR. The table shows about 82,000 clones, with around 54% occurring only once. This CDR3 spans 16 amino acids. The ends were cut back, 6 bases at V and 4 bases at J, with 20 bases in the middle. Germline-derived CDR1 and CDR2 are MNHEY and SMNVEV (reference sequence).

The chain recombines TRBV27 with TRBJ2-3, with D perhaps TRBD2 (5 bases). Sequenced input: NKG2D-high CD8+ T cells sorted from blood. The source is a human donor with alopecia areata. This CDR3 is CASSKGASRLADTQYF. CDR3 bases: TGTGCCAGCAGCAAAGGAGCTAGCCGTCTCGCAGATACGCAGTATTTT.